This entry lists 19 T cell receptor beta chains sequenced from one sample in a study of blood T cells in healthy people across ages. Next came a second PCR, run for about 7 to 12 cycles, which used a sample-barcoded 5' primer along with a J-beta primer mix. TCRdb passed the 5' RACE reads through MiXCR, listing each CDR3 protein once. Of some 1.5 million distinct CDR3 sequences listed, roughly 28% are singletons. What was sequenced was blood. The receptors originated from a woman aged 25 to 39 in good health.

Worth noting for this clonotype: With a much larger clone just one base away, this may be a read error. V gene TRBV29-1 combines with J gene TRBJ2-7; D assignment may be TRBD1 or TRBD2 (7 bases each). The CDR3 is 12 amino acids. CDR1 and CDR2 (germline): SQVTM, ANQGSEA. V lost 8 bases and J 7 bases, leaving 18 bases between the germline ends. The CDR3 region is CSSGEGAGEQYF. CDR3 nucleotides: TGCAGCAGCGGGGAGGGGGCAGGGGAGCAGTACTTC.

This rearrangement joins TRBV5-1 to TRBJ2-5, with 7 positions matching TRBD2. The assigned J gene may be wrong: the sequence end matches TRBJ2-1 better. CDR1 is SGHRS, CDR2 YFSETQ, per germline. The CDR3 contains 16 residues. CDR3 DNA sequence: TGCGCCAGCAGCTTGGGCCTAGCGGCTACTCAAGAGACCCAGTTCTTC. As protein: CASSLGLAATQETQFF.

Comments on this clonotype: A read error is possible here, since a much larger clone lies one base away. This chain uses TRBV6-5 with TRBJ2-3; a weak D match, TRBD1 (6 bases). The CDR3 sequence is 20 residues long. Germline loops: CDR1 MNHEY, CDR2 SVGAGI. The CDR3 DNA is TGTGCCAGCAATTACTCTGCAGCTAGACTTAGGACAGCGATCACAGATACGCAGTATTTT. Translated, it gives CASNYSAARLRTAITDTQYF.

The V gene is TRBV20-1, the J gene TRBJ2-2; D gene unclear. Germline CDR1 is DFQATT and CDR2 is SNEGSKA (reference sequence). CDR3 length equals 13 residues. Trimming took 3 bases from V and 7 from J, leaving 12 bases between them. CDR3 sequence reads: CSASASANGELFF. CDR3 nucleotides: TGCAGTGCTAGCGCTAGTGCCAACGGGGAGCTGTTTTTT.

The table lists this clonotype with many counts. The chain has TRBV5-1 and TRBJ1-6; TRBD1 might be the D (5 bases). Trimming removed 0 bases from V and 6 bases from J, with 7 bases in between. The CDR3 consists of 14 residues. The germline V gene encodes CDR1 SGHRS and CDR2 YFSETQ. The CDR3 loop is CASSLEGTNSPLHF. CDR3 DNA sequence: TGCGCCAGCAGCTTGGAAGGGACTAATTCACCCCTCCACTTT. The full variable domain, its missing parts supplied by reference TRBV5-1 and TRBJ1-6, is KAGVTQTPRYLIKTRGQQVTLSCSPISGHRSVSWYQQTPGQGLQFLFEYFSETQRNKGNFPGRFSGRQFSNSRSEMNVSTLELGDSALYLCASSLEGTNSPLHFGNGTRLTVT.

This chain uses TRBV7-2 with TRBJ2-1, with D perhaps TRBD1 (6 bases). The V end was cut by 5 bases, the J end by 10 bases, with 21 bases between. Germline-derived CDR1 and CDR2 are SGHTA and FQGNSA. This CDR3 comprises 15 residues. The CDR3 sequence is CASSLQTDSVGEQFF. Here the CDR3 DNA reads TGTGCCAGCAGCCTTCAGACGGACAGTGTAGGAGAGCAGTTCTTC.

This clonotype was recorded a few times. This chain links TRBV7-2 with TRBJ2-1, with D perhaps matching TRBD2 (6 bases). Germline V gene lookup returns CDR1 SGHTA and CDR2 FQGNSA. V was trimmed by 5 bases and J by 8 bases, leaving 16 bases between them. The CDR3 has 14 residues. CDR3 protein: CASSQRRGVDEQFF. DNA for the CDR3: TGTGCCAGCAGCCAACGGCGGGGTGTCGATGAGCAGTTCTTC.

The genes are TRBV27 and TRBJ2-1; 10 nucleotides align to TRBD2. Trimming took 5 bases from V and 9 from J; bases not matched to a gene: 10. Germline V gene data show CDR1 as MNHEY and CDR2 as SMNVEV (reference sequence). The CDR3 contains 15 residues. CDR3 residues: CASSQSGGAPGEQFF. The CDR3 DNA sequence: TGTGCCAGCAGTCAAAGCGGGGGGGCCCCGGGTGAGCAGTTCTTC.

This clonotype was counted between two and nine times. This chain joins TRBV20-1 and TRBJ2-3; no clear D gene. The CDR3 covers 14 residues. Between the trimmed V and J ends, which lost 8 bases and 0 bases, there was a span of 15 bases. The germline gives CDR1 DFQATT, CDR2 SNEGSKA (reference sequence). The CDR3 DNA reads TGCAGTCTACCTCTTAGTTCTAGCACAGATACGCAGTATTTT. The encoded protein is CSLPLSSSTDTQYF.

This clonotype was detected many times. This chain uses TRBV29-1 with TRBJ2-3, with 10 bases that match TRBD1. J was trimmed by 2 bases and V by 3 bases; bases with no gene match: 11. Germline assignment: CDR1 SQVTM and CDR2 ANQGSEA. This CDR3 region has 17 residues. The DNA of the CDR3 is TGCAGCGTTGAGGCATTTAAGGGACAGGGGTACACAGATACGCAGTATTTT. It codes for CSVEAFKGQGYTDTQYF.

This clonotype showed up many times. The rearrangement links TRBV5-5 to TRBJ2-5; TRBD2 might be the D (6 bases). This CDR3 region has 14 residues. Per germline, CDR1 SGHKS and CDR2 YYEKEE (reference sequence). Trimming left V 7 bases short and J 4 bases short, with 17 bases between. This CDR3 reads CASDRHGEAETQYF. In DNA, the CDR3 is TGTGCCAGCGACCGTCACGGGGAGGCAGAGACCCAGTACTTC.

This clonotype occurred a few times. A clone one base away is much larger, so this may be a read error. The rearrangement links TRBV7-2 to TRBJ2-4; possible D gene TRBD2, 6 bases. CDR1 and CDR2 (germline): SGHTA, FQGNSA. V shed 1 base and J shed 13 bases, with 14 bases lying between them. There are 13 residues in the CDR3. The CDR3 nucleotides are TGTGCCAGCAGCTTAGGTTGGAGGGAAGAGCAGTACTTC. Amino acid sequence: CASSLGWREEQYF. Based on the CDR3 plus reference TRBV7-2 and TRBJ2-4, the full variable domain is GAGVSQSPSNKVTEKGKDVELRCDPISGHTALYWYRQSLGQGLEFLIYFQGNSAPDKSGLPSDRFSAERTGGSVSTLTIQRTQQEDSAVYLCASSLGWREEQYFGAGTRLSVL.

With regard to this clonotype: Relative to the germline gene, one junction end is altered; a read error may explain this. The chain recombines TRBV7-2 with TRBJ2-3; TRBD1 aligns across 11 bases. The CDR3 is 17 amino acids. The germline V gene encodes CDR1 SGHTA and CDR2 FQGNSA. As DNA, the CDR3 is TGTGCCGGCAGCTTAGTTCCGGGACAGGGGGTAGCAGATACGCAGTATTTT. It translates to CAGSLVPGQGVADTQYF.

The CDR3 region is CASVPDRGDSPLHF. In nucleotides, the CDR3 is TGTGCCAGCGTCCCCGACAGGGGTGATTCACCCCTCCACTTT. The chain uses TRBV2 and TRBJ1-6, with 8 bases lining up with TRBD1. Germline V lookup: CDR1 SNHLY, CDR2 FYNNEI. This CDR3 is built from 14 residues. Trimming at V came to 8 bases and at J to 8 bases, leaving 8 bases not matched to a gene.

V is TRBV5-1 and J is TRBJ2-3; D is undetermined. In germline, CDR1 is SGHRS, CDR2 YFSETQ. The CDR3 contains 13 residues. V was shortened by 7 bases and J by 1 base, with 10 bases between the two germline ends. For the CDR3, the DNA is TGCGCCAGCGGCTCAGCTGGCACAGATACGCAGTATTTT. This translates into CASGSAGTDTQYF.

The rearrangement uses TRBV28 and TRBJ2-5, with D possibly matching TRBD1 (6 bases). V was clipped by 6 bases and J by 4 bases, with 18 bases between them. The germline V gene encodes CDR1 MDHEN and CDR2 SYDVKM. The CDR3 has 15 residues. The CDR3 nucleotides read TGTGCCAGCAGGGGGGCCCCCAGAGACTTAGAGACCCAGTACTTC. Its protein product is CASRGAPRDLETQYF. Supplemented by reference TRBV28 and TRBJ2-5, the full variable domain reads DVKVTQSSRYLVKRTGEKVFLECVQDMDHENMFWYRQDPGLGLRLIYFSYDVKMKEKGDIPEGYSVSREKKERFSLILESASTNQTSMYLCASRGAPRDLETQYFGPGTRLLVL.

The rearrangement joins TRBV5-5 to TRBJ2-1, with unresolved D. The germline gives CDR1 SGHKS, CDR2 YYEKEE (reference sequence). Trimming shortened V by 6 bases and J by 0 bases, and 10 bases separated the two germline ends. The CDR3 totals 14 residues. CDR3 loop: CASTWASSYNEQFF. CDR3 DNA: TGTGCCAGCACCTGGGCCAGCTCCTACAATGAGCAGTTCTTC.

The table lists this clonotype with many counts. This chain connects TRBV4-1 to TRBJ2-7, with 8 bases that match TRBD1. V trimming: 1 base; J trimming: 2 bases; junction bases outside the gene matches: 19. This CDR3 comprises 20 residues. Germline V gene sequence: CDR1 MGHRA, CDR2 YSYEKL. In DNA form, the CDR3 reads TGCGCCAGCAGCCAAGCCCCTGTCCACTTGGACAGGGCTAAAGCCTACGAGCAGTACTTC. It codes for CASSQAPVHLDRAKAYEQYF.

This clonotype was recorded a few times. The chain employs TRBV28 and TRBJ2-3; 8 bases fit TRBD1. Trimming at V came to 2 bases and at J to 10 bases, leaving 2 bases not matched to a gene. Germline V gives CDR1 MDHEN, CDR2 SYDVKM. The CDR3 runs to 12 residues. CDR3 DNA: TGTGCCAGCAGTTTAGACAGGGGCCCGCAGTATTTT. Encoded protein: CASSLDRGPQYF.